This T cell receptor (beta chain) was recorded in a study of spatial heterogeneity in lung cancer (dated by TCRdb to between 2017 and 2020). For the wider study: More beta-chain than alpha-chain transcripts were consistently detected, likely reflecting higher beta-chain transcript abundance. In non-small cell lung cancer, the study quantitatively compared TCR alpha and beta repertoires across several tumor regions, matched nontumor lung, and blood. TCR transcript counts in tumor regions correlated strongly with a T cell transcriptional module score from matched bulk RNA-seq. Nonsynonymous mutation counts, determined by whole-exome sequencing of tumor tissue, were related to features of the TCR repertoire. In the raw uncorrected reads, each unique combination of TCR and UMI appeared more than ten times on average. Both alpha and beta chains were TCR-sequenced in 200 to 250 tumor regions, some 64 matched nontumor lung samples and approximately 50 PBMC samples obtained at surgery. General findings and caveats noted by the study authors: Confirming at a functional level the hypothesis that regional TCRs recognize regional mutations was considered to require additional single-cell paired TCR alpha and beta sequencing. The count of ubiquitous expanded TCRs correlated with the count of ubiquitous nonsynonymous mutations, and the count of regional expanded TCRs correlated with the count of regional nonsynonymous mutations. The tumor nonsynonymous mutation count correlated with the number of expanded alpha and beta TCRs within the tumor. TCR-seq coverage of tumor T cells was estimated at only roughly 7.7% for alpha chains and around 14% for beta chains.

The CDR3 runs 12 amino acids, cysteine and phenylalanine included. Of all the DNA, just the CDR3 is kept, 36 bases in frame from base 1. The junction carries 12 bases between V and J, which are trimmed by 6 bases and 9 bases respectively. Looking up the germline V gene (reference sequence) yields CDR1 LGHDT and CDR2 YNNKEL. This clonotype was counted a few times. Its antigen target is currently unknown. No base quality values were provided; no much bigger clone lies one nucleotide off. Libraries were made using 5' RACE. For sequencing, a NextSeq 500 was employed. In the TCR library protocol, a unique molecular identifier was attached to each TCR cDNA molecule so that PCR and sequencing errors could be corrected. On the authors' methods: TCR identification, UMI-based error correction and CDR3 extraction were all carried out with Decombinator tools. Expanded TCRs were defined as those above a frequency of 2 per 1,000, corresponding to the top 1% of the tumor frequency distribution. Expanded tumor TCRs were classed as regional if statistically deemed absent (corrected P<0.05) from at least one tumor region, otherwise ubiquitous. Rényi diversity was computed with the R vegan package after subsampling each repertoire 100 times to 5,000 TCRs. CDR3 similarity networks were constructed using string-kernel similarity of amino acid triplets, with links drawn between CDR3s whose pairwise similarity was above 0.82. TCRdb took the public reads, trimmed them with fastp at Q25, ran MiXCR for clone calling and kept in-frame beta chains. When rows share a CDR3 protein, they turn into one entry using the most common DNA and genes. TCRdb, not the original authors, processed these V and J calls. The sample profile shows several thousand distinct CDR3 sequences; 22% of them were found once. In total, the top ten clones hold 8.5% to 10% of the sample.

The time point label, read with the paper, signifies: sample taken at primary tumor resection. The donors were 60 to 80 patients from the lung TRACERx cohort who had early-stage, untreated non-small cell lung cancer. Whole RNA extracted from tumor and nontumor lung tissue, or from cryopreserved PBMC samples, was used for TCR sequencing without cell sorting. A patient was chosen for TCR sequencing only when enough RNA was available from at least two tumor regions. Before selection, tumor and adjacent nontumor lung specimens were reviewed by a lung pathologist. This receptor chain uses TRBV3-1 and TRBJ2-1; the D gene cannot be named for sure. This receptor was identified in a male donor with early-stage non-small cell lung cancer. The specimen comprised lung tumor tissue, sampled at surgery. The CDR3 region has the sequence CASSQVSFEQFF. The DNA sequence is as follows: TGTGCCAGCAGTCAGGTCTCGTTTGAGCAGTTCTTC.